These 24 T cell receptor beta chains were sequenced from one sample in a study of T cell responses to AZD1222 COVID-19 vaccine. Libraries were prepared by immunoSEQ multiplex PCR; TCRdb keeps only in-frame clonotypes and omits some of them. This table holds about 130,000 clones, 89% found once. The sequencing here drew on peripheral blood, taken on day 0 of AZD1222 vaccination. These TCRs come from an adult in good health.

The chain joins TRBV5-8 to TRBJ1-5, with 7 bases identical to TRBD1. The CDR3 has 18 residues. From germline, CDR1 is SGHTS and CDR2 YDEGEE. Germline trimming cut 4 bases from V and 0 bases from J; bases unmatched to any gene: 13. CDR3 sequence: CASSPQGTAAFSNQPQHF. CDR3 sequence (DNA): TGTGCCAGCAGCCCGCAGGGGACAGCGGCGTTTAGCAATCAGCCCCAGCATTTT.

The chain uses TRBV4-2 and TRBJ1-5; the match to TRBD1 covers 7 bases. The V and J ends lost 4 bases and 7 bases, in that order; junction bases with no gene match: 10. In germline, CDR1 is LGHNA, CDR2 YNFKEQ. There are 15 residues in the CDR3. Here the CDR3 DNA reads TGTGCCAGCAGCCCAGAGGGGGCGTTAAGACAGCCCCAGCATTTT. Its translation is CASSPEGALRQPQHF.

This chain connects TRBV5-1 to TRBJ1-4, with D possibly being TRBD1 (5 bases). In germline, CDR1 is SGHRS, CDR2 YFSETQ. Between the trimmed V and J ends, which lost 3 bases and 13 bases, there was a span of 13 bases. This CDR3 region has 12 residues. CDR3 sequence: CASSSDAGLLFF. The CDR3, as DNA: TGCGCCAGCAGCTCGGACGCGGGGCTACTGTTTTTT.

The rearrangement joins TRBV5-6 to TRBJ2-5; 12 bases line up with TRBD2. V dropped 0 bases and J dropped 3; count of bases not matched to a gene: 12. CDR1 and CDR2 (germline): SGHDT, YYEEEE. The CDR3 totals 19 residues. The CDR3 DNA is TGTGCCAGCAGCTTGGGTCCCCTAGCGGGGGGGACCGGAGAAGAGACCCAGTACTTC. This encodes CASSLGPLAGGTGEETQYF.

The gene calls are TRBV4-2 and TRBJ2-1; 7 bases map to TRBD2. The CDR3 has 15 residues. Per germline, CDR1 LGHNA and CDR2 YNFKEQ. Trimming cost V 3 bases and J 9 bases; bases outside gene matches: 11. CDR3 bases: TGTGCCAGCAGCCAGGAACTGACTAGCCGGGGTGAGCAGTTCTTC. Protein sequence: CASSQELTSRGEQFF.

The chain joins TRBV3-1 (or the pseudogene TRBV3-2) to TRBJ1-2; D remains unclear. CDR3 length: 13 residues. V lost 0 bases, J lost 8 bases, and 10 bases lay in between. Germline-derived CDR1 and CDR2 are LGHDT and YNNKEL (reference sequence). The CDR3 DNA is TGTGCCAGCAGCCAAGATCCGCCCCGAGGCTACACCTTC. Translation: CASSQDPPRGYTF.

This rearrangement joins TRBV11-2 to TRBJ2-3, with TRBD2 matching 8 bases. The CDR3 loop spans 16 amino acids. Per the germline V gene, CDR1 is SGHAT and CDR2 is FQNNGV. V shed 3 bases, J shed 0 bases, and the junction held 5 bases outside the gene matches. CDR3 amino acids: CASSLAAGASTDTQYF. CDR3 coding DNA: TGTGCCAGCAGCTTGGCAGCGGGGGCGAGCACAGATACGCAGTATTTT.

Comment on this clone: The sample carries other DNA sequences with the same CDR3. This chain uses TRBV19 with TRBJ1-1; unclear D gene. Germline V gene data show CDR1 as LNHDA and CDR2 as SQIVND (reference sequence). CDR3 length equals 12 residues. Trimming stripped 2 bases from V and 8 bases from J, with 9 bases between. CDR3 in DNA: TGTGCCAGTAGTATACGAGGAACCGAAGCTTTCTTT. Protein product: CASSIRGTEAFF.

The gene calls are TRBV10-2 and TRBJ1-1; no definite D call. Germline V gives CDR1 WSHSY, CDR2 SAAADI. The CDR3 consists of 13 residues. Trimming stripped 4 bases from V and 2 bases from J, with 8 bases between. The CDR3 region is CASSGTSNTEAFF. The CDR3 coding sequence is TGCGCCAGCAGTGGGACTTCTAACACTGAAGCTTTCTTT.

The gene calls are TRBV19 and TRBJ2-1; 7 bases fit TRBD2. Germline assignment: CDR1 LNHDA and CDR2 SQIVND (reference sequence). This CDR3 region has 16 residues. The V segment lost 4 bases and the J segment 0 bases; nucleotides outside the gene matches: 6. The CDR3 DNA is TGTGCCAGTAGTAGCGCGCGGGGGAGCTCCTACAATGAGCAGTTCTTC. It translates to CASSSARGSSYNEQFF.

Details on this clone: Additional DNA sequences in this sample encode the identical CDR3. The chain employs TRBV2 and TRBJ2-2, with D perhaps matching TRBD1 or TRBD2 (5 bases each). The V end was cut by 6 bases, the J end by 0 bases, with 11 bases between. Germline V gene lookup returns CDR1 SNHLY and CDR2 FYNNEI. CDR3 length: 15 residues. This CDR3 is CASRGTATNTGELFF. The CDR3 DNA reads TGTGCCAGCAGGGGGACCGCAACGAACACCGGGGAGCTGTTTTTT.

V is TRBV20-1 and J is TRBJ2-1; 7 positions match TRBD1. The CDR3 has 12 amino acids. J gave up 5 bases and V 4 bases, and 2 bases lay outside the gene matches. Germline V gives CDR1 DFQATT, CDR2 SNEGSKA (reference sequence). The DNA of the CDR3 is TGCAGTGCTAATGACAGGGACAATGAGCAGTTCTTC. Amino acids: CSANDRDNEQFF.

The chain is built from TRBV18 and TRBJ2-7; D is possibly TRBD1 (6 bases). The CDR3 extends over 14 amino acids. The ends were cut back, 3 bases at V and 6 bases at J, with 15 bases in the middle. Germline values: CDR1 KGHSH, CDR2 LQKENI. CDR3 bases: TGTGCCAGCTCACCGCAGGGACAAACAGGCGAGCAGTACTTC. It encodes CASSPQGQTGEQYF.

V usage is TRBV7-3 and J usage is TRBJ2-3, with a possible D match to TRBD1 (6 bases). The germline V gene encodes CDR1 SGHTA and CDR2 FQGTGA. V lost 4 bases, J lost 2 bases, and 10 bases lay in between. This CDR3 spans 14 amino acids. Here the CDR3 reads CASSSGQTTDTQYF. The CDR3, as DNA: TGTGCCAGCAGCTCGGGACAAACCACAGATACGCAGTATTTT.

The rearrangement joins TRBV4-1 to TRBJ2-1; 8 bases fit TRBD2. The ends lost 4 bases at V and 6 bases at J; junction bases unmatched: 8. The CDR3 length is 15 residues. Germline V gives CDR1 MGHRA, CDR2 YSYEKL. CDR3 bases: TGCGCCAGCAGCCCTTTAGGAGGACTAGCCAATGAGCAGTTCTTC. It codes for CASSPLGGLANEQFF.

V usage is TRBV5-5 and J usage is TRBJ2-3; TRBD1 matches 7 bases. Looked up from germline, CDR1 is SGHKS and CDR2 is YYEKEE (reference sequence). The CDR3 has 14 amino acids. Unmatched junction bases numbered 6, after V lost 3 bases and J lost 5 bases. DNA of the CDR3: TGTGCCAGCAGCTCTACAGGGGTAAGAGATACGCAGTATTTT. Translated, it gives CASSSTGVRDTQYF.

The chain combines TRBV9 with TRBJ1-1, with D possibly matching TRBD1 (5 bases). Trimming took off 3 bases at V and 0 bases at J, with 9 bases between the two ends. The CDR3 is 14 amino acids. Per the germline V gene, CDR1 is SGDLS and CDR2 is YYNGEE. The CDR3 region is CASSARGLNTEAFF. The CDR3 DNA is TGTGCCAGCAGCGCGAGGGGCTTGAACACTGAAGCTTTCTTT.

The chain is built from TRBV7-9 and TRBJ1-5; possible D gene TRBD1, 5 bases. The V gene lost 5 bases and the J gene lost 4 bases, with 15 bases spanning the gap. There are 15 residues in the CDR3. Germline-derived CDR1 and CDR2 are SEHNR and FQNEAQ (reference sequence). The CDR3 here is CASSPTGRMNQPQHF. CDR3 nucleotide sequence: TGTGCCAGCAGCCCAACAGGACGGATGAATCAGCCCCAGCATTTT.

This chain joins TRBV29-1 and TRBJ1-1, with D uncertain. V shed 3 bases and J shed 1 base, with 6 bases lying between them. This CDR3 has 12 residues. Germline lookup yields CDR1 SQVTM and CDR2 ANQGSEA. CDR3 amino acids: CSVEGRNTEAFF. As DNA, the CDR3 is TGCAGCGTTGAGGGCAGGAACACTGAAGCTTTCTTT.

This chain joins TRBV30 and TRBJ1-2; the match to TRBD1 covers 7 bases. The germline V gene has CDR1 GTSNPN and CDR2 SVGIG (reference sequence). With 7 bases clipped from V and 0 bases from J, the junction kept 5 bases outside the gene matches. The CDR3 runs to 13 residues. For the CDR3, the DNA is TGTGCCTCCCAGGGGGGACCTAACTATGGCTACACCTTC. It is translated as CASQGGPNYGYTF.

This clone was observed once. CDR3 nucleotide sequence: TGTGCCAGCAGTTTAGGGACAAGGCCCTACGAGCAGTACTTC. This gives the protein CASSLGTRPYEQYF. This chain connects TRBV27 to TRBJ2-7; TRBD1 might be the D (6 bases). The germline V gene encodes CDR1 MNHEY and CDR2 SMNVEV (reference sequence). There are 14 residues in the CDR3. V was cut by 2 bases and J by 2 bases, with 10 bases left in between.

The chain employs TRBV5-4 and TRBJ2-3; no clear D gene. This CDR3 is 15 amino acids long. CDR1 is SGHNT and CDR2 is YYREEE in the germline V gene (reference sequence). V shed 4 bases and J shed 2 bases, with 14 bases lying between them. CDR3 in DNA: TGTGCCAGCAGCCCCAATCCGACACACACAGATACGCAGTATTTT. Amino acid sequence: CASSPNPTHTDTQYF.

The gene calls are TRBV5-1 and TRBJ2-1; 9 nucleotides match TRBD1. Germline trimming cut 7 bases from V and 2 bases from J; bases unmatched to any gene: 7. The germline CDR1 and CDR2 sequences are SGHRS and YFSETQ. The CDR3 contains 15 residues. Here the CDR3 DNA reads TGCGCCAGCCACGAAGGGGACAGGGCCTACAATGAGCAGTTCTTC. Translated: CASHEGDRAYNEQFF.

The chain uses TRBV6-5 and TRBJ1-1, with D unresolved. The CDR3 is 14 amino acids. From germline, CDR1 is MNHEY and CDR2 SVGAGI. The V and J ends lost 2 bases and 2 bases respectively, with 9 bases between them. The chain's CDR3 is CASSYQRVNTEAFF. CDR3 in DNA: TGTGCCAGCAGTTACCAGAGGGTAAACACTGAAGCTTTCTTT.